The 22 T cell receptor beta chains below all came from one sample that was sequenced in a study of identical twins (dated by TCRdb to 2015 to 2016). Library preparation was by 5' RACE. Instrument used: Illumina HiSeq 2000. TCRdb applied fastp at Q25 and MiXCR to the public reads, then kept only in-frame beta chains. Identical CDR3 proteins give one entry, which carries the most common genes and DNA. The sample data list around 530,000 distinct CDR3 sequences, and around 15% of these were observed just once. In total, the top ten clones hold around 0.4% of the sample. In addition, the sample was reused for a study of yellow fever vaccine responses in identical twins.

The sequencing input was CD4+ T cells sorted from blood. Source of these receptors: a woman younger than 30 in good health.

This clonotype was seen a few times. CDR3: CASSLGTGLIGNEQFF. Written as DNA, the CDR3 is TGTGCCAGCAGCTTAGGCACTGGGCTTATCGGCAATGAGCAGTTCTTC. The chain is built from TRBV11-2 and TRBJ2-1; no definite D call. V dropped 1 base and J dropped 6 bases, with 16 bases sitting between them. The CDR3 sequence is 16 residues long. Germline V gene sequence: CDR1 SGHAT, CDR2 FQNNGV.

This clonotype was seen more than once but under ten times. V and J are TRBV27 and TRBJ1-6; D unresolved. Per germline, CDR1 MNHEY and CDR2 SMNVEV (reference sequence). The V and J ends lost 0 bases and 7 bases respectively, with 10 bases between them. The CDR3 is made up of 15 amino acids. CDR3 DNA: TGTGCCAGCAGTTTATCCCCTGTCGTGAATTCACCCCTCCACTTT. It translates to CASSLSPVVNSPLHF.

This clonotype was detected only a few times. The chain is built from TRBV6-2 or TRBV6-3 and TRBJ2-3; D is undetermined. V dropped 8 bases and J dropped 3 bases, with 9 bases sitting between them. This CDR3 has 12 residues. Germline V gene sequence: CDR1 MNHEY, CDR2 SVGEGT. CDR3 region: CASGFLTDTQYF. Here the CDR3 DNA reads TGTGCCAGCGGGTTCCTAACAGATACGCAGTATTTT.

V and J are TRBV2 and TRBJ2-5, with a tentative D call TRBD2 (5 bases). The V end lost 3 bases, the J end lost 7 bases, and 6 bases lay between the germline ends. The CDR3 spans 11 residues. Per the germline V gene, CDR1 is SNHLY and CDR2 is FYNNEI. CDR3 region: CASSEAGTQYF. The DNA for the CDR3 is TGTGCCAGCAGTGAGGCGGGGACCCAGTACTTC.

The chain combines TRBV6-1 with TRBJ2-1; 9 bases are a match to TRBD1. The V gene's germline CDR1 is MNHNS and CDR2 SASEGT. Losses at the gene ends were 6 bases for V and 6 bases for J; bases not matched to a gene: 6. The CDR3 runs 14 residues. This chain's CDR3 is CASRRDREGNEQFF. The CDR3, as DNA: TGTGCCAGCAGACGGGACAGGGAGGGCAATGAGCAGTTCTTC.

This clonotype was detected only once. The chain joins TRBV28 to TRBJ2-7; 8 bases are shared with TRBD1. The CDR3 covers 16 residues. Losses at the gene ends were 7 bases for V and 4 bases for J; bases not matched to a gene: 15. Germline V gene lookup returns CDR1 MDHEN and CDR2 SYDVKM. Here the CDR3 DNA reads TGTGCCAGCAATTCTCCGCGGGCAGGGGGCAGTTACGAGCAGTACGTC. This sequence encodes CASNSPRAGGSYEQYV.

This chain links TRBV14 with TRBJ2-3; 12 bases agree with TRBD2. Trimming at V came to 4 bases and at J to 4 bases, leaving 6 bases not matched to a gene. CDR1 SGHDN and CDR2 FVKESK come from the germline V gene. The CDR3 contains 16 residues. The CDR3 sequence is CASSLLAGGPADTQYF. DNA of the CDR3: TGTGCCAGCAGCCTTCTAGCGGGGGGGCCCGCAGATACGCAGTATTTT.

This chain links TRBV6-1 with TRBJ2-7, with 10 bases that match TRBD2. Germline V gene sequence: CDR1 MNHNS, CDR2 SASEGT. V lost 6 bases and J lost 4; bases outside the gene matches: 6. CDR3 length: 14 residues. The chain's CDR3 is CASSSAGGVYEQYF. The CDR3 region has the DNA TGTGCCAGCAGCTCAGCGGGAGGGGTGTACGAGCAGTACTTC.

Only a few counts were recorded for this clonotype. CDR3 sequence reads: CASSQTFGSSGSSYEQYF. The CDR3 DNA is TGTGCCAGCAGCCAAACCTTCGGTTCTAGCGGGAGTTCCTACGAGCAGTACTTC. J is TRBJ2-7 and V is TRBV14, with 10 bases that match TRBD2. Germline-derived CDR1 and CDR2 are SGHDN and FVKESK. V was pared by 2 bases and J by 1 base, with 11 bases of the junction left unmatched. The CDR3 covers 18 residues.

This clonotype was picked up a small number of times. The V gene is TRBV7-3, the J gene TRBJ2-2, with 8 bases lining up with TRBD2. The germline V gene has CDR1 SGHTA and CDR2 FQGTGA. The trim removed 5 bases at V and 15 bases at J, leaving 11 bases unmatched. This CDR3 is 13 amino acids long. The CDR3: CASSPYSGTELFF. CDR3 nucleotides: TGTGCCAGCAGCCCCTATAGCGGGACCGAGTTGTTTTTT. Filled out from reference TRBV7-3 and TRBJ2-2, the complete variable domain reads GAGVSQTPSNKVTEKGKYVELRCDPISGHTALYWYRQSLGQGPEFLIYFQGTGAADDSGLPNDRFFAVRPEGSVSTLKIQRTERGDSAVYLCASSPYSGTELFFGEGSRLTVL.

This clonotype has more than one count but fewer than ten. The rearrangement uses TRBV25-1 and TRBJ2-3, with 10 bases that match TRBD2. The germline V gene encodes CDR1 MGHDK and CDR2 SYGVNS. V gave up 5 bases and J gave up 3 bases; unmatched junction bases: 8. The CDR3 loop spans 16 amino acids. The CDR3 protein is CASSRRVAGGTDTQYF. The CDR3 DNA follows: TGTGCCAGCAGTCGGAGGGTAGCGGGAGGAACAGATACGCAGTATTTT.

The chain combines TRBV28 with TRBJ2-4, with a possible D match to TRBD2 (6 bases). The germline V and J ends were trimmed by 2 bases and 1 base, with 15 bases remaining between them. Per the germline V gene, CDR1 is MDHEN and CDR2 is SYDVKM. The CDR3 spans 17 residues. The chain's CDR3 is CASSLGGQGMAKNIQYF. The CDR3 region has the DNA TGTGCCAGCAGTTTAGGAGGGCAGGGCATGGCCAAAAACATTCAGTACTTC.

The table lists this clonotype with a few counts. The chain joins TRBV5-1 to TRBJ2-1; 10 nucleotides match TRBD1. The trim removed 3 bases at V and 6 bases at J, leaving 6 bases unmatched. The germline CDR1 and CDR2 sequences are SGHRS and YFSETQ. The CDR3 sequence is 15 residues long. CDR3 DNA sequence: TGCGCCAGCAGCTCCGGACAGGGGGTTCTCAATGAGCAGTTCTTC. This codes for CASSSGQGVLNEQFF.

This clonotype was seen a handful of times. DNA of the CDR3: TGTGCCAGCAGCTACCGACTCAGGACTAGCGGGACATCCGAGCAGTACTTC. It translates to CASSYRLRTSGTSEQYF. The gene calls are TRBV5-6 and TRBJ2-7; TRBD2 matches at 12 bases. The ends lost 3 bases at V and 6 bases at J; junction bases unmatched: 13. Germline V lookup: CDR1 SGHDT, CDR2 YYEEEE. The CDR3 is 17 amino acids.

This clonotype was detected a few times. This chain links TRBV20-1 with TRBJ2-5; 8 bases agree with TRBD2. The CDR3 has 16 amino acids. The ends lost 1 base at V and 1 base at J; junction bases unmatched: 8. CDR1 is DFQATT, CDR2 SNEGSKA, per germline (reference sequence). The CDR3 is CSARATRGGVQETQYF. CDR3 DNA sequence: TGCAGTGCTAGAGCAACCCGGGGGGGGGTCCAAGAGACCCAGTACTTC.

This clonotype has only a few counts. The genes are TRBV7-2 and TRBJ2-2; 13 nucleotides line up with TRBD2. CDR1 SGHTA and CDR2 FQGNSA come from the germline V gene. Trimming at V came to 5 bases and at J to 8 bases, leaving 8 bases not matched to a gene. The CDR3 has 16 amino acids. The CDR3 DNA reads TGTGCCAGCAGCCCTGGACTAGCGGGGGACCGAGGGGAGCTGTTTTTT. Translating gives CASSPGLAGDRGELFF.

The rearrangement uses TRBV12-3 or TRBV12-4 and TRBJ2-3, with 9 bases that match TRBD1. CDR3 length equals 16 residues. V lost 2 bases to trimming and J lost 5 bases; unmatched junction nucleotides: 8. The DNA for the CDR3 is TGTGCCAGCAGTTTACATGGGACAGGGACGGGAGATACGCAGTATTTT. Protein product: CASSLHGTGTGDTQYF.

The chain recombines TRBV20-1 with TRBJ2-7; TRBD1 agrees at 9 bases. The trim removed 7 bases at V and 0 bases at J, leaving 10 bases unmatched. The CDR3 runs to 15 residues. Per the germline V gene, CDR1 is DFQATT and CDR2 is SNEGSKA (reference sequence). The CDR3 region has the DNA TGCAGTGTCCCAAATTGGGGACAGGGCTCCTACGAGCAGTACTTC. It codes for CSVPNWGQGSYEQYF.

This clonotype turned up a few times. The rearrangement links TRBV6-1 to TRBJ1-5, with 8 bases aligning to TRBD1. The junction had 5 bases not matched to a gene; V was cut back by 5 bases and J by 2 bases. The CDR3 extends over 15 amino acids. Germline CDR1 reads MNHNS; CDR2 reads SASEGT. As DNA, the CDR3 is TGTGCCAGCAGTACGGCGACAGGGGGCAATCAGCCCCAGCATTTT. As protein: CASSTATGGNQPQHF.

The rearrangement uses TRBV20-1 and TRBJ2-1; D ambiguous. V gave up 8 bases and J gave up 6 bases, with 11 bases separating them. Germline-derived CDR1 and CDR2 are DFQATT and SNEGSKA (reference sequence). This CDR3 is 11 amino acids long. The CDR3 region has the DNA TGCAGTACCAACGGAGTCAATGAGCAGTTCTTC. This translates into CSTNGVNEQFF.

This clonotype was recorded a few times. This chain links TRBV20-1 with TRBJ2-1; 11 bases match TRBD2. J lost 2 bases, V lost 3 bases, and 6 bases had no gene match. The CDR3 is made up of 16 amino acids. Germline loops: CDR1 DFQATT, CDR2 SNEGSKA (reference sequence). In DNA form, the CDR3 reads TGCAGTGCTAGGATACTAGCGGGAGTAACCTACAATGAGCAGTTCTTC. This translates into CSARILAGVTYNEQFF.

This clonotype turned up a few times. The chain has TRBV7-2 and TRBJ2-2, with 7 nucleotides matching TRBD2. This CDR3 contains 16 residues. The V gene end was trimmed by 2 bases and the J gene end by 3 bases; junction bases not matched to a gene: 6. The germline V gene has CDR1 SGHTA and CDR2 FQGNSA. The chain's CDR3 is CASSLTGAGYTGELFF. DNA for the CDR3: TGTGCCAGCAGCTTAACCGGAGCGGGGTACACCGGGGAGCTGTTTTTT.